The sequence of this T cell receptor (beta chain) was determined in a study of cytomegalovirus exposure and HLA in healthy donors. Study outcomes and limitations: An analysis that came later showed most CMV-associated TCR beta chains appearing HLA-restricted.

Note on this clone: The antigen is unknown.

There are 15 residues in the CDR3. The V end was cut by 0 bases, the J end by 0 bases, with 7 bases between. From germline, CDR1 is SEHNR and CDR2 FQNEAQ (reference sequence). The PCR employed 60 Vbeta primers together with 13 Jbeta primers. Per the authors' pipeline: Unique TCR beta chains numbered around 75 million in a later analysis, with about 9.9 million shared. Profiling relied on immunoSEQ multiplex PCR, and the TCRdb table lists in-frame clones only, not all of them. The V and J calls and clone size are taken from that table; D and trimming were inferred from the DNA. The sample yields approximately 100,000 clones, around three quarters seen once.

Sequenced material: PBMCs. The clonotype was recovered from a human donor in good health. J is TRBJ2-3 and V is TRBV7-9; no definite D call. CDR3 coding DNA: TGTGCCAGCAGCTTAGCCCTTCTTAGCACAGATACGCAGTATTTT. This encodes CASSLALLSTDTQYF. The full variable domain, with the rest looked up from reference TRBV7-9 and TRBJ2-3, is DTGVSQNPRHKITKRGQNVTFRCDPISEHNRLYWYRQTLGQGPEFLTYFQNEAQLEKSRLLSDRFSAERPKGSFSTLEIQRTEQGDSAMYLCASSLALLSTDTQYFGPGTRLTVL.